One and the same sample provided the 27 T cell receptor beta chains below, sequenced in a study of blood T cells in healthy people across ages. Next came a second PCR, run for about 7 to 12 cycles, which used a sample-barcoded 5' primer along with a J-beta primer mix. TCRdb ran MiXCR on the 5' RACE reads and lists one entry per CDR3 protein. Among 1.5 million to 1.9 million distinct CDR3 sequences listed, less than 45% were seen once. Material for sequencing was blood. The receptors here all came from a young woman in good health.

The V call is TRBV7-9, the J call TRBJ2-1; D is possibly TRBD2 (6 bases). CDR1 is SEHNR, CDR2 FQNEAQ, per germline (reference sequence). This CDR3 contains 13 residues. Trimming stripped 7 bases from V and 7 bases from J, with 14 bases between. The CDR3 reads CASTPWGENEQFF. The CDR3 nucleotides are TGTGCCAGCACCCCGTGGGGGGAAAATGAGCAGTTCTTC.

J is TRBJ1-1 and V is TRBV12-3 or TRBV12-4; TRBD1 matches 7 bases. The CDR3 length is 17 residues. Germline trimming cut 6 bases from V and 3 bases from J; bases unmatched to any gene: 16. The CDR3 loop reads CASSHGQDLALDTEAFF. Here the CDR3 DNA reads TGTGCCAGCAGCCATGGACAGGACCTTGCTCTGGACACTGAAGCTTTCTTT.

This clonotype was counted only a few times. The CDR3 DNA reads TGTGCCAGCAACAATAGGGGCCTCACAGATACGCAGTATTTT. Protein product: CASNNRGLTDTQYF. The gene calls are TRBV6-5 and TRBJ2-3; D is perhaps TRBD1 (5 bases). With 7 bases removed from V and 2 bases from J, the gap between germline ends came to 13 bases. Germline CDR1 reads MNHEY; CDR2 reads SVGAGI. This CDR3 spans 14 amino acids.

There are a few counts of this clonotype. V is TRBV7-9 and J is TRBJ2-1; 11 nucleotides agree with TRBD2. The CDR3 length is 15 residues. Unmatched junction bases numbered 3, after V lost 1 base and J lost 7 bases. The germline gives CDR1 SEHNR, CDR2 FQNEAQ (reference sequence). CDR3 DNA sequence: TGTGCCAGCAGCTTAGTGTCTAGCGGGAGGAATGAGCAGTTCTTC. This translates into CASSLVSSGRNEQFF.

This clonotype turned up a few times. The rearrangement joins TRBV12-3 or TRBV12-4 to TRBJ2-7, with D perhaps matching TRBD2 (6 bases). This CDR3 contains 16 residues. V lost 8 bases, J lost 2 bases, and 22 bases lay in between. As DNA, the CDR3 is TGTGCCAGCTCTTACCACCCAGGGACTGCACCCTACGAGCAGTACTTC. This sequence encodes CASSYHPGTAPYEQYF.

The chain links TRBV7-8 to TRBJ2-4; a possible D gene is TRBD2 (5 bases). CDR3 length equals 16 residues. Per germline, CDR1 SGHVS and CDR2 FQNEAQ. V gave up 1 base and J gave up 7 bases, with 17 bases separating them. The CDR3 sequence is CASSLDVEGRRNIQYF. Here the CDR3 DNA reads TGTGCCAGCAGCTTAGACGTCGAGGGAAGGAGGAACATTCAGTACTTC.

This clonotype was detected ten times or more. The chain joins TRBV27 to TRBJ2-1; maybe TRBD1 (5 bases). The ends were cut back, 3 bases at V and 3 bases at J, with 9 bases in the middle. The CDR3 runs 14 residues. The germline gives CDR1 MNHEY, CDR2 SMNVEV (reference sequence). Written as DNA, the CDR3 is TGTGCCAGCAGTTTGTATGACAGCTACAATGAGCAGTTCTTC. This gives the protein CASSLYDSYNEQFF.

The table lists this clonotype with a few counts. The rearrangement links TRBV7-9 to TRBJ2-7; 11 nucleotides agree with TRBD1. Germline V CDR1 and CDR2: SEHNR, FQNEAQ (reference sequence). The CDR3 length is 15 residues. Unmatched junction bases numbered 7, after V lost 5 bases and J lost 4 bases. As DNA, the CDR3 is TGTGCCAGCAGCCGACTAGGACAGGGGGCGTACGAGCAGTACTTC. As protein: CASSRLGQGAYEQYF.

In this sample, this clonotype turned up a few times. The rearrangement links TRBV20-1 to TRBJ1-2, with 7 bases fitting TRBD1. The germline V gene has CDR1 DFQATT and CDR2 SNEGSKA (reference sequence). The CDR3 runs 14 residues. Losses at the gene ends were 3 bases for V and 2 bases for J; bases not matched to a gene: 6. The CDR3 nucleotides read TGCAGTGCTAGGCCTAAACAGGGGAACTATGGCTACACCTTC. This translates into CSARPKQGNYGYTF.

This clonotype was observed a handful of times. The V call is TRBV28, the J call TRBJ2-6; D is uncertain. CDR3 length: 12 residues. V was pared by 9 bases and J by 0 bases, with 3 bases between. CDR1 is MDHEN and CDR2 is SYDVKM in the germline V gene. The CDR3 bases are TGTGCCAGTGGCTCTGGGGCCAACGTCCTGACTTTC. Residues: CASGSGANVLTF.

This clonotype was counted between two and nine times. The chain recombines TRBV9 with TRBJ2-1; the match to TRBD2 covers 11 bases. CDR3 size: 15 residues. Looked up from germline, CDR1 is SGDLS and CDR2 is YYNGEE. V lost 5 bases to trimming and J lost 9 bases; unmatched junction nucleotides: 10. CDR3 protein: CASRSVAGGPGEQFF. CDR3 sequence (DNA): TGTGCCAGCAGGTCGGTAGCGGGGGGGCCAGGTGAGCAGTTCTTC.

The rearrangement uses TRBV5-8 and TRBJ2-1, with no clear D. Trimming took off 0 bases at V and 8 bases at J, with 9 bases between the two ends. The germline V gene encodes CDR1 SGHTS and CDR2 YDEGEE. The CDR3 consists of 13 residues. Here the CDR3 reads CASSLVATHEQFF. The DNA for the CDR3 is TGTGCCAGCAGCTTGGTGGCTACACATGAGCAGTTCTTC.

This chain connects TRBV12-3 or TRBV12-4 to TRBJ2-7; 10 positions agree with TRBD1. The CDR3 runs 15 residues. Unmatched junction bases numbered 9, after V lost 3 bases and J lost 7 bases. The CDR3 loop is CASSLAGQGFNEQYF. Here the CDR3 DNA reads TGTGCCAGCAGTTTGGCGGGACAGGGGTTTAATGAGCAGTACTTC.

This chain connects TRBV29-1 to TRBJ2-7, with D possibly TRBD1 on 6 matching bases. The CDR3 is made up of 15 amino acids. Looked up from germline, CDR1 is SQVTM and CDR2 is ANQGSEA. Deletions cut 4 bases from V and 3 bases from J, with 19 bases between. The CDR3 DNA reads TGCAGCGTTGCCCTATCGATAGGGACAAACTACGAGCAGTACTTC. Translation: CSVALSIGTNYEQYF.

This chain joins TRBV29-1 and TRBJ2-3; 8 bases match TRBD1. The CDR3 contains 14 residues. The ends lost 4 bases at V and 2 bases at J; junction bases unmatched: 5. In germline, CDR1 is SQVTM, CDR2 ANQGSEA. In DNA, the CDR3 is TGCAGCGTTGTCACAGGGGGGTTCACAGATACGCAGTATTTT. It yields the protein CSVVTGGFTDTQYF.

This clonotype occurred a few times. The gene calls are TRBV7-8 and TRBJ1-2, with 9 bases identical to TRBD1. The CDR3 extends over 17 amino acids. Losses at the gene ends were 4 bases for V and 5 bases for J; bases not matched to a gene: 14. Per the germline V gene, CDR1 is SGHVS and CDR2 is FQNEAQ. CDR3 protein: CASSSAPGTGLVYGYTF. The CDR3 coding sequence is TGTGCCAGCAGCTCGGCCCCCGGGACAGGGCTGGTTTATGGCTACACCTTC.

The gene calls are TRBV12-3 or TRBV12-4 and TRBJ2-5; no definite D call. This CDR3 has 11 residues. V gave up 3 bases and J gave up 7 bases, with 6 bases separating them. Here the CDR3 reads CASSLSLTQYF. CDR3 coding DNA: TGTGCCAGCAGTTTGAGCCTGACCCAGTACTTC.

A word on this clonotype: One end of the junction does not line up with germline, which may come from a read error. The genes are TRBV27 and TRBJ2-5; 9 nucleotides line up with TRBD1. The J call is doubtful: the DNA matches TRBJ2-7 better. This CDR3 spans 15 amino acids. Germline loops: CDR1 MNHEY, CDR2 SMNVEV (reference sequence). The CDR3 spells CASSLMDRGRNEQYF. As DNA, the CDR3 is TGTGCCAGTAGTTTAATGGACAGGGGTCGCAACGAGCAGTACTTC.

This rearrangement joins TRBV28 to TRBJ1-2, with D unresolved. V lost 5 bases to trimming and J lost 6 bases, with 13 bases between them. This CDR3 has 13 amino acids. Germline V lookup: CDR1 MDHEN, CDR2 SYDVKM. DNA for the CDR3: TGTGCCAGCAGTGTCGGCAGATCGGATGGCTACACCTTC. The encoded protein is CASSVGRSDGYTF.

This clonotype was detected only once. This sequence joins TRBV7-2 and TRBJ2-1, with 15 bases matching TRBD2. The CDR3 totals 15 residues. Germline CDR1 and CDR2: SGHTA and FQGNSA. The trim removed 5 bases at V and 8 bases at J, leaving 4 bases unmatched. The CDR3 is CASSQGLAGGDEQFF. The CDR3 DNA reads TGTGCCAGCAGCCAGGGACTAGCGGGAGGCGATGAGCAGTTCTTC.

This clonotype occurred a few times. The J gene is TRBJ1-1, the V gene TRBV4-3; a weak D match, TRBD1 (5 bases). Per the germline V gene, CDR1 is LGHNA and CDR2 is YSLEER. This CDR3 has 16 amino acids. V gave up 4 bases and J gave up 1 base, with 16 bases separating them. CDR3 residues: CASSPDPTVANTEAFF. The CDR3 region has the DNA TGCGCCAGCAGCCCCGACCCGACAGTCGCGAACACTGAAGCTTTCTTT.

This clonotype was counted a single time. V gene TRBV10-3 combines with J gene TRBJ2-7; possibly TRBD1 for D (6 bases). CDR3 size: 12 residues. Germline lookup yields CDR1 ENHRY and CDR2 SYGVKD. V gave up 9 bases and J gave up 0 bases, with 9 bases separating them. CDR3 in amino acids: CAIGQSSYEQYF. In DNA, the CDR3 is TGTGCCATAGGACAGAGCTCCTACGAGCAGTACTTC.

This clonotype was seen a handful of times. The chain employs TRBV12-3 or TRBV12-4 and TRBJ1-1; D remains ambiguous. The CDR3 runs 15 residues. Trimming left V 4 bases short and J 0 bases short, with 12 bases between. The CDR3 nucleotides read TGTGCCAGCAGTTCCCGACTCCTAATGAACACTGAAGCTTTCTTT. It is translated as CASSSRLLMNTEAFF.

In its sample, this clonotype was seen once. The chain joins TRBV21-1 to TRBJ2-6; the table's D call, TRBD1, was not checked against the DNA. TRBV21-1 is marked as a pseudogene. This CDR3 has 19 residues. The CDR3 nucleotides read TGTGCCAACCAATTCCTACGGGGAGGGGGCCCGATTGGGGCCAACGTCCTGACTTTC. It specifies CANQFLRGGGPIGANVLTF.

This clonotype was observed once. The germline gene is not matched at one end of the junction; a read error may be the cause. CDR3 sequence: CGVPHIGEQFF. The CDR3 DNA follows: TGCGGCGTGCCCCACATCGGGGAGCAGTTCTTC. The chain couples TRBV29-1 to TRBJ2-1; unclear D gene. There are 11 residues in the CDR3. Germline lookup yields CDR1 SQVTM and CDR2 ANQGSEA.

The chain combines TRBV7-2 with TRBJ2-3; tentatively, D is TRBD1 (5 bases). Germline loops: CDR1 SGHTA, CDR2 FQGNSA. CDR3 length equals 15 residues. Trimming left V 2 bases short and J 0 bases short, with 9 bases between. In nucleotides, the CDR3 is TGTGCCAGCAGCTTAATTAGGGGCAGCACAGATACGCAGTATTTT. It specifies CASSLIRGSTDTQYF.

This sequence joins TRBV15 and TRBJ1-2; D remains ambiguous. The germline CDR1 and CDR2 sequences are LNHNV and YYDKDF (reference sequence). The V gene lost 4 bases and the J gene lost 8 bases, with 17 bases spanning the gap. The CDR3 is made up of 14 amino acids. As DNA, the CDR3 is TGTGCCACCAGCATACGGACGCTCCTCGGAGGCTACACCTTC. Amino acids: CATSIRTLLGGYTF.